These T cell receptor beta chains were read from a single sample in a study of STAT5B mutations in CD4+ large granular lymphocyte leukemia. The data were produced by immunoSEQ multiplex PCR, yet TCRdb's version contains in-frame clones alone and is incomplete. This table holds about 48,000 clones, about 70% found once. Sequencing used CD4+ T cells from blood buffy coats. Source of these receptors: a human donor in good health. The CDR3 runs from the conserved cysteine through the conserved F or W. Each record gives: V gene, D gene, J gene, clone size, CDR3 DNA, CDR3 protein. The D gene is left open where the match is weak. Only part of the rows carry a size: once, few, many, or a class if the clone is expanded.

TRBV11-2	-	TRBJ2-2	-	TGTGCCAGCAGCTTAGCGGGGCCCACCGGGGAGCTGTTTTTT	CASSLAGPTGELFF
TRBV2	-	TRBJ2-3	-	TGTGCCAGCACGGCCAGGAGAAACACAGATACGCAGTATTTT	CASTARRNTDTQYF
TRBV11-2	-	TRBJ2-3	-	TGTGCCAGCAGCTTAGGGAGCGGCACAGATACGCAGTATTTT	CASSLGSGTDTQYF
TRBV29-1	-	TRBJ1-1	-	TGCAGCCCGGGTGGGGCTTTCTTT	CSPGGAFF
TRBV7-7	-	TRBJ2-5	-	TGTGCTAGCAGCTTAGGGGGGGCATCTGGCCAAGAGACCCAGTACTTC	CASSLGGASGQETQYF
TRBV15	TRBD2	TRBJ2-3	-	TGTGCCACCAGCAGGTCCGCGACTAGCCGGGCAGATACGCAGTATTTT	CATSRSATSRADTQYF
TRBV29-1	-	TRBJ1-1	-	TGCAGCGTTGAGTTGAACACTGAAGCTTTCTTT	CSVELNTEAFF
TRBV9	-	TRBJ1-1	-	TGTGCCAGCAGCGCCCAGAACACTGAAGCTTTCTTT	CASSAQNTEAFF
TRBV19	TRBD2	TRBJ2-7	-	TGTGCCAGTAGTTCGGGAAGGGGCGGGGGCGAGCAGTACTTC	CASSSGRGGGEQYF
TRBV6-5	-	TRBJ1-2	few	TGTGCCAGCAGTTACGACAGTAAAAACTATGGCTACACCTTC	CASSYDSKNYGYTF
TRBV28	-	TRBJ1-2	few	TGTGCCAGCAGGGGGACCGGACCCCCTGGCTACACCTTC	CASRGTGPPGYTF
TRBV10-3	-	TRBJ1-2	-	TGTGCCATCAGTGAGTCGGGAGGGACCTACTATGGCTACACCTTC	CAISESGGTYYGYTF
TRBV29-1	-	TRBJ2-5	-	TGCAGCGCCGGACAGCTCAAAGAGACCCAGTACTTC	CSAGQLKETQYF
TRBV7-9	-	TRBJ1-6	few	TGTGCCAGCAGATCCGGGTCCCACGGCTATAATTCACCCCTCCACTTT	CASRSGSHGYNSPLHF
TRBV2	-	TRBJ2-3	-	TGTGCCAGCAGTGAAGCGCTTCCCACAGATACGCAGTATTTT	CASSEALPTDTQYF
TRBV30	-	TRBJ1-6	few	TGTGCCTGGAGTAGACCGGGGGGTTCACCCCTCCACTTT	CAWSRPGGSPLHF
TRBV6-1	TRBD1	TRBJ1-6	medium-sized	TGTGCCAGCAGCCGGGGACAGGGGCCTGATTCACCCCTCCACTTT	CASSRGQGPDSPLHF
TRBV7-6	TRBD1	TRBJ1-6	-	TGTGCCAGCAGCCATGGGACAGATTCACCCCTCCACTTT	CASSHGTDSPLHF
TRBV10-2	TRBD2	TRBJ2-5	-	TGCGCCAGCAGGTGGGGCGGGCTGAGCGGGGGTGAGACCCAGTACTTC	CASRWGGLSGGETQYF
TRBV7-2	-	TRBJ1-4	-	TGTGCCAGCAGCTTTCAGGGTACTAATGAAAAACTGTTTTTT	CASSFQGTNEKLFF
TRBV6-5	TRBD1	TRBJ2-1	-	TGTGCCAGCAGTTACAAGGACAGGGTATCCAATGAGCAGTTCTTC	CASSYKDRVSNEQFF
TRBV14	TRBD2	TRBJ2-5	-	TGTGCCAGCAGACAACCTCTGGTAGCGGGGGGCCAAGAGACCCAGTACTTC	CASRQPLVAGGQETQYF